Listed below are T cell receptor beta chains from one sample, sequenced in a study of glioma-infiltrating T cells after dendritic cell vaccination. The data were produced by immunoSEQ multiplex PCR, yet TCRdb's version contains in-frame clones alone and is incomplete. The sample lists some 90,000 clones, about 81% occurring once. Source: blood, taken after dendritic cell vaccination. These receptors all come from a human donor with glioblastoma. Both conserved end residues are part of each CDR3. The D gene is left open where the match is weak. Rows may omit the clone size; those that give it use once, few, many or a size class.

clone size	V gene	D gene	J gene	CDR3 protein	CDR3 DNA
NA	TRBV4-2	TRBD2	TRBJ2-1	CASSQEASGTYNEQFF	TGTGCCAGCAGCCAAGAGGCTAGCGGGACCTACAATGAGCAGTTCTTC
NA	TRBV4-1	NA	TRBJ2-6	CASSHRTALGANVLTF	TGCGCCAGCAGCCATCGGACAGCGCTCGGGGCCAACGTCCTGACTTTC
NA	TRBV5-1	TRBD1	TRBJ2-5	CASSLEGTEKETQYF	TGCGCCAGCAGCTTGGAAGGGACAGAAAAAGAGACCCAGTACTTC
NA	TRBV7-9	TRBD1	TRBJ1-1	CASSQQGVITEAFF	TGTGCCAGCAGCCAACAGGGGGTGATCACTGAAGCTTTCTTT
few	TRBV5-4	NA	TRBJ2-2	CASSLEWGRGTTGELFF	TGTGCCAGCAGCTTGGAATGGGGCAGGGGCACGACCGGGGAGCTGTTTTTT
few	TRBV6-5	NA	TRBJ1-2	CASRVWASGYTF	TGTGCCAGCAGGGTCTGGGCCTCTGGCTACACCTTC
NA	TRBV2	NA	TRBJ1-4	CASRTHPNEKLFF	TGTGCCAGCAGGACACATCCTAATGAAAAACTGTTTTTT
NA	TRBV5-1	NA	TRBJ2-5	CASSLGGLGGQETQYF	TGCGCCAGCAGCTTGGGAGGACTTGGAGGACAAGAGACCCAGTACTTC
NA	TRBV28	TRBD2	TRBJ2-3	CASSLGFLAGRKGHTDTQYF	TGTGCCAGCAGTTTAGGCTTCCTAGCGGGACGAAAGGGGCACACAGATACGCAGTATTTT
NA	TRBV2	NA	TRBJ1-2	CASSSQGTNYGYTF	TGTGCCAGCAGTTCTCAGGGTACTAACTATGGCTACACCTTC
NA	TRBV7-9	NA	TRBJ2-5	CASSTGETQYF	TGTGCCAGCAGCACAGGGGAGACCCAGTACTTC
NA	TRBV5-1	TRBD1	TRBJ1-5	CASSPGTEVQPQHF	TGCGCCAGCAGTCCCGGGACAGAAGTCCAGCCCCAGCATTTT
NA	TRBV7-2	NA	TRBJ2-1	CASSLGSGNLEQFF	TGTGCCAGCAGCTTGGGGTCAGGGAACCTTGAGCAGTTCTTC
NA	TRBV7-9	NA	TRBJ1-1	CASSLNGGLTEAFF	TGTGCCAGCAGCCTTAATGGAGGGCTGACCGAAGCTTTCTTT
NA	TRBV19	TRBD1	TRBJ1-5	CASSAEPGQGAFQPQHF	TGTGCCAGTAGTGCCGAGCCGGGACAGGGGGCTTTTCAGCCCCAGCATTTT
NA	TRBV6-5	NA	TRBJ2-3	CASGRTPGADTQYF	TGTGCCAGCGGAAGGACACCGGGGGCAGATACGCAGTATTTT
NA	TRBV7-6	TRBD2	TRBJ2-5	CASSLVGGIETQYF	TGTGCCAGCAGCTTAGTGGGGGGGATAGAGACCCAGTACTTC
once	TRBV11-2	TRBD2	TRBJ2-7	CASSLDPLNAWGGSYEQYF	TGTGCCAGCAGCTTAGATCCCCTTAATGCGTGGGGGGGCTCCTACGAGCAGTACTTC
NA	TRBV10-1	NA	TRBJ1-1	CASKRAEAFF	TGCGCCAGCAAGAGGGCTGAAGCTTTCTTT
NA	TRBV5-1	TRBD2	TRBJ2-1	CASSWGGLAGLSYNEQFF	TGCGCCAGCAGCTGGGGGGGACTAGCGGGTCTCTCCTACAATGAGCAGTTCTTC
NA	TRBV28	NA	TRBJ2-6	CASSGAGFSGANVLTF	TGTGCCAGCAGCGGCGCAGGGTTCAGTGGGGCCAACGTCCTGACTTTC
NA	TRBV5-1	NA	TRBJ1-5	CASSASGGNQPQHF	TGCGCCAGCAGCGCTTCAGGGGGCAATCAGCCCCAGCATTTT
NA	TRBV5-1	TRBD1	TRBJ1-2	CASSSPTTGGASYTF	TGCGCCAGCAGCTCTCCCACGACAGGGGGCGCGAGCTACACCTTC
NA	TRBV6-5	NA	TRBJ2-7	CASSQGESYEQYF	TGTGCCAGCAGCCAGGGTGAATCCTACGAGCAGTACTTC
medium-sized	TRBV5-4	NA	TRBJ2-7	CASSLSGTYEQYF	TGTGCCAGCAGCTTGTCGGGTACCTACGAGCAGTACTTC
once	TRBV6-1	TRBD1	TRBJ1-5	CASREGTGGYSNQPQHF	TGTGCCAGCAGGGAAGGGACAGGGGGGTATAGCAATCAGCCCCAGCATTTT
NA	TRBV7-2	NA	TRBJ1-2	CASSSDIVGYTF	TGTGCCAGCAGCTCCGACATAGTTGGCTACACCTTC